This is a list of T cell receptor beta chains from one sample in a study of regulatory T cells in long-lasting Graves disease. MiXCR was run by TCRdb on the multiplex PCR reads, yielding one entry per CDR3 protein. The sample carries 420,000 or so distinct CDR3 sequences, roughly 15% recorded once. Separately, the same data were catalogued under a study of T cells in Graves' hyperthyroidism and ophthalmopathy.

This sample comprised peripheral blood mononuclear cells (PBMCs), obtained at new diagnosis, from a patient treated with antithyroid drugs. The receptors were gathered from a woman younger than 35 with Graves disease. Each CDR3 is given with its conserved first and last residue. A D gene is named only where the DNA matches it firmly. Size values are once, few and many counts, or a class for expanded clones, and some rows have none.

TRBJ2-3 | few | . | TRBV20-1 | TGCAGTGCCAGACTAGTCGAAATTAGCACAGATACGCAGTATTTT | CSARLVEISTDTQYF
TRBJ1-4 | many | TRBD1 | TRBV20-1 | TGCAGTGCTTTAGAGGGGGCGGCTAATGAAAAACTGTTTTTT | CSALEGAANEKLFF
TRBJ2-7 | few | . | TRBV18 | TGTGCCAGCTCAGAGGGCTTGGCTAGGCGGACTTACGAGCAGTACTTC | CASSEGLARRTYEQYF
TRBJ1-1 | many | TRBD1 | TRBV5-1 | TGCGCCAGCAGCTATCGACAGGGGGGGATGAACACTGAAGCTTTCTTT | CASSYRQGGMNTEAFF
TRBJ2-1 | many | TRBD2 | TRBV27 | TGTGCCAGCGTCCCACTAGCGGGAGAAGGAAATGAGCAGTTCTTC | CASVPLAGEGNEQFF
TRBJ1-2 | . | . | TRBV24-1 | TGTGCCACCGACAGGCGGGGCTATGGCTACACCTTC | CATDRRGYGYTF
TRBJ2-4 | . | . | TRBV27 | TGTGCCAGCAGTTTATTAGGCGCCAAAAACATTCAGTACTTC | CASSLLGAKNIQYF
TRBJ2-1 | many | . | TRBV5-1 | TGCGCCAGCAGCCAAACGGGTCCAACTAGTCTGTTCTTC | CASSQTGPTSLFF
TRBJ1-1 | many | TRBD1 | TRBV15 | TGTGCCACCAGCACGAGACAGGGGGTCACTGAAGCTTTCTTT | CATSTRQGVTEAFF
TRBJ1-1 | many | . | TRBV29-1 | TGCAGCGGTGGCGTGAACACTGAAGCTTTCTTT | CSGGVNTEAFF
TRBJ2-7 | few | . | TRBV18 | TGTGCCAGCTCACGGGGCCAGGGGAACGAGCAGTACTTC | CASSRGQGNEQYF
TRBJ2-2 | few | TRBD1 | TRBV3-1 | TGTGCCAGCAGCCCCCCGACAGGGGGGGGCGGGGAGCTGTTTTTT | CASSPPTGGGGELFF
TRBJ2-7 | many | . | TRBV6-1 | TGTGCCAAACCGACTGAAGTTTACGAGCAGTACTTC | CAKPTEVYEQYF
TRBJ2-1 | many | . | TRBV20-1 | TGCAGTGCTAGAGATTGGTTGGCAGGGCCAAACAATGAGCAGTTCTTC | CSARDWLAGPNNEQFF
TRBJ2-1 | many | . | TRBV7-8 | TGTGCCAGCAACAGAGCGGAGAATTTACTCTCCTACAATGAGCAGTTCTTC | CASNRAENLLSYNEQFF
TRBJ2-3 | many | TRBD1 | TRBV2 | TGTGCCAGCAGTGTGGGGACAGGGGACACAGATACGCAGTATTTT | CASSVGTGDTDTQYF
TRBJ2-5 | . | TRBD2 | TRBV12-3/TRBV12-4 | TGTGCCAGCAGTCCCCGACTAGCGGGAGGTATTCAAGAGACCCAGTACTTC | CASSPRLAGGIQETQYF
TRBJ1-2 | few | TRBD1 | TRBV14 | TGTGCCAGCAGCCTACCGGGGACAGGGACGAATGGCTACACCTTC | CASSLPGTGTNGYTF
TRBJ2-1 | . | . | TRBV20-1 | TGCAGTGCCCTTTACCCTTCGCTCAGGGTTTCCTACAATGAGCAGTTCTTC | CSALYPSLRVSYNEQFF
TRBJ2-4 | many | . | TRBV30 | TGTGCCTGGAGTGTTGGGGGCTTTTCCAAAAACATTCAGTACTTC | CAWSVGGFSKNIQYF
TRBJ2-5 | many | . | TRBV7-2 | TGTGCCAGCTGTCCGGGAGTGGTAGAGACCCAGTACTTC | CASCPGVVETQYF
TRBJ2-1 | . | TRBD1 | TRBV7-9 | TGTGCCAGCAGCCCTCCCGCAGACAGGGGGAGTTACAATGAGCAGTTCTTC | CASSPPADRGSYNEQFF
TRBJ2-7 | . | . | TRBV10-3 | TGTGCCAGCAGCTCCTTTAGGGGGGCTCACGAGCAGTACTTC | CASSSFRGAHEQYF
TRBJ2-1 | many | . | TRBV3-1 | TGTGCCAGCAGCCAAGATTTCGGGTACCCTTCCGGTTTCTTC | CASSQDFGYPSGFF
TRBJ1-3 | . | . | TRBV6-1 | TGTGCCAGCAGTGTCACTCCAGGAAACACCATATATTTT | CASSVTPGNTIYF
TRBJ2-3 | many | . | TRBV24-1 | TGTGCCACCAGTGATCACCGCACAGATACGCAGTATTTT | CATSDHRTDTQYF
TRBJ1-5 | many | . | TRBV3-1 | TGTGCCAGCAGCCCCACAAAGAATAGCAATCAGCCCCAGCATTTT | CASSPTKNSNQPQHF
TRBJ2-2 | . | . | TRBV19 | TGTGCCAGTAGGCTAGGGCCGGCCCGTGGCGGGGAGCTGTTTTTT | CASRLGPARGGELFF
TRBJ2-5 | many | . | TRBV5-1 | TGCGCCAGCAGCTTGATTGTGGCTAGCGCGAGAGACCAGTACTTC | CASSLIVASARDQYF
TRBJ2-1 | many | . | TRBV19 | TGTGCCAGTAATCCGTGGAGGGCAAGCTCCTACAATGAGCAGTTCTTC | CASNPWRASSYNEQFF